This T cell receptor (beta chain) originates from a study of T cell changes during pregnancy in multiple sclerosis. Trimming at V came to 7 bases and at J to 5 bases, leaving 7 bases not matched to a gene. CDR1 and CDR2 (germline): SGHAT, FQDESV (reference sequence). This CDR3 spans 13 amino acids. Repertoires were generated with immunoSEQ multiplex PCR, while TCRdb's copy carries only in-frame clones and drops some. The sample shows 80,000 to 100,000 clones, approximately 92% of them seen only once. The material was peripheral blood, obtained in the first trimester of pregnancy. This receptor was taken from a female donor with multiple sclerosis, enrolled in a pregnancy study. The chain employs TRBV11-1 and TRBJ2-5; TRBD1 agrees at 7 bases. CDR3 in amino acids: CASNRGGGETQYF. In nucleotides, the CDR3 is TGTGCCAGCAATCGAGGGGGCGGGGAGACCCAGTACTTC.